In its sample, the clone carrying this TCR beta chain was seen a few times. What it binds is unknown. These data come from a study of T-cell memory formation after mild COVID-19. Study details: Largely, the TCR clusters proved donor specific.

Findings and caveats of the study: Clones that shrank (day 15 to 85) were balanced CD4/CD8, whereas later expanders leaned CD4+.

Each CDR3 protein is one row after TCRdb ran MiXCR on the 5' RACE reads. The sample has roughly 170,000 distinct CDR3 sequences; around 18% are singletons. Per the germline V gene, CDR1 is SQVTM and CDR2 is ANQGSEA. V lost 8 bases, J lost 7 bases, and 21 bases lay in between. CDR3 length: 13 amino acids. Sequencing input: PBMCs or a T cell subset sorted from them (not recorded which). The source is a man younger than 35 who had mild COVID-19 (a few samples of this study predate the infection). Cell type and time point are not known. The rearrangement joins TRBV29-1 to TRBJ2-7; D tentatively reads TRBD1 or TRBD2 (5 bases each). The CDR3 sequence: CSPPGTPMWEQYF. In nucleotides, the CDR3 is TGCAGCCCGCCCGGGACCCCAATGTGGGAGCAGTACTTC.